The sequence of this TCR beta chain was determined in a study of human T cells and chemical hapten exposure. Study in general: The use of 2% DPC on roughly 2 cm by roughly 2 cm of upper inner arm skin constituted sensitization. Patches with 0.01% DPC went on the upper back, and the tests were read at 6 days. Chiefly female patients presented with alopecia areata, totalis or universalis. Study conclusions and caveats: Relative to controls, expanded TCRs formed significantly more large CDR3 similarity clusters.

CDR3 size: 13 residues. The ends were cut back, 2 bases at V and 8 bases at J, with 12 bases in the middle. TCRdb recomputed calls from the RACE reads with MiXCR, one row per CDR3 protein. The sample yields under 300,000 distinct CDR3 sequences, around 7.3% seen once. This clonotype was detected ten times or more. Its antigen is unidentified. The time point here: pre-sensitization, week 0. The treatment was: therapeutic diphenylcyclopropenone sensitization with weekly scalp DPC. The sample here was whole blood, taken in connection with sensitization to the hapten diphenylcyclopropenone (DPC). The rearrangement uses TRBV12-3 or TRBV12-4 and TRBJ1-2, with no clear D. The clonotype comes from a man aged 18 to 30 with alopecia areata. Some clones in this sample may be carry-over from other donors' samples. The CDR3 reads CASSLRGSGGYTF. CDR3 nucleotide sequence: TGTGCCAGCAGTTTACGCGGGAGCGGCGGCTACACCTTC.